This T cell receptor beta chain originates from a study of shared clonotypes between healthy human individuals (dated by TCRdb to 2019 to 2021). Background for the entire study: Three men and two women, aged 18 to 49 years, made up the cohort. The study deeply sequenced blood TCR repertoires of about 5 healthy adults to estimate repertoire size and the extent of clonotype sharing between individuals. To increase sequencing depth and limit assay-specific biases, different laboratories used diverse techniques to prepare libraries and sequence TCR repertoires. For each donor, CD4 naive and CD4 memory were each run on three plates, CD8 naive on two plates, and CD8 memory on one plate. Leukapheresis yielded between about 0.8 and 9.5 billion PBMCs per donor. What the research found in general, with its limitations: Only blood was sampled, and tissue TCR repertoires likely differ from those in blood. Because the study included a small number of donors, the genetic and exposure-history diversity represented was limited. Sharing across several donors was observed for approximately 5% of naive CD4, 3.5% of naive CD8, over 2% of memory CD4, and around 0.4% of memory CD8 clonotypes. Incomplete sequencing was indicated by rarefaction of sorted-subset datasets, despite the large sequencing depth. Pairwise subsampling led to the expectation that sequencing depth would affect the degree of clonotype sharing among donors. Estimated clonotype richness was generally larger for naive than for memory subsets. Clonotypes shared by all four sorted-subset donors showed higher generation probabilities than non-shared clonotypes.

The CDR3, cysteine through phenylalanine, is 14 amino acids long. Just CDR3 DNA is preserved here, 42 bases in frame from base 1. From the germline V gene (reference sequence), CDR1 is LNHDA and CDR2 is SQIVND. At the junction V is shortened by 3 bases and J by 6 bases, with 14 bases in between. Comment on this clone: Its antigen is still unknown. No base quality values were provided; no much bigger clone lies one nucleotide off.

CD8 naive samples were CD45RO-negative cells positively selected for CCR7, giving a CD45RA+CCR7+ population that excluded TemRA cells. The donors were healthy, HIV-negative adults who had no recently reported acute infections or vaccinations. Only Caucasian adults living in Nashville, Tennessee, USA were represented among the donors. Blood was collected by leukapheresis, and PBMCs were isolated by Ficoll-Histopaque density gradient centrifugation and then cryopreserved in liquid nitrogen vapor phase. Analytical flow cytometry was used to check the purity and quantity of each magnetically sorted T cell population. Genomic DNA was isolated from every sorted fraction and measured by UV absorbance on a Nanodrop 2000c. Using the deep immunoSEQ assay, TCR CDR3 regions were amplified from genomic DNA by multiplex PCR. Extracted genomic DNA from each cell subset was spread evenly across all wells of several immunoSEQ 96-well plates, with each plate serving as a replicate. For sorted subsets, roughly 190 ng of genomic DNA, equivalent to 25,000 to 35,000 T cell genomes, went into each replicate PCR. Purified libraries were measured with a Qubit 3.0 fluorometer, size-checked on a Bioanalyzer 2100, and measured again with the KAPA Library Quantification kit. A separate single-read 150-cycle Illumina NextSeq 550 flow cell was used to sequence each immunoSEQ 96-well plate. The authors' pipeline ran thus. Because the immunoSEQ output held only junctional sequences and lacked quality scores, the filtering could not match the filtering applied to full-length reads. To assign V/J genes and CDR3, sequences were annotated against IMGT germline references using PyIR, a Python wrapper for IgBLAST v1.9. Reads were removed for weak V/J assignments (E-value above 1e-6), missing CDR3, stop codons, out-of-frame junctions, or ambiguous translated residues. V3J clonotypes were defined by identical inferred V gene, J gene, and CDR3 amino acid sequence. To compute the percentage overlap between repertoires, the number of shared unique clonotypes was divided by the size of the smaller repertoire. Repertoire richness was assessed with RTK rarefaction, the Chao1 estimator, and Recon v2.1 estimates of unobserved clonotypes. Generation probabilities for all TCRbeta clonotypes obtained by the gDNA method from four donors were computed using OLGA. Imported from immuneACCESS, the table was reduced by TCRdb to in-frame sequences with V and J called. These copies leave out some clones; in studies compared against another copy, an unresolved V gene accounts for under half, and the cause of the remainder is not known. That table supplies the V and J calls and clone size; D and trimming were determined from the DNA. The sample contains around 2.1 million clones, just over 90% of them found a single time. The ten top clones hold 1.7% of the sample.

This clonotype originated in a man between 18 and 35 years old in good health. Some clones in this sample may be carry-over from other donors' samples. Material for sequencing was naive CD8+ T cells from PBMCs. This specimen's cell subset or site label, interpreted: CD45RA+CCR7+. Rearrangement joined TRBV19 to TRBJ1-1, with TRBD1 perhaps the D gene, on 5 matching bases. The nucleotide sequence reads TGTGCCAGTAGTATCCGGGGCCCGAGTCCTGAAGCTTTCTTT. Its protein is CASSIRGPSPEAFF.